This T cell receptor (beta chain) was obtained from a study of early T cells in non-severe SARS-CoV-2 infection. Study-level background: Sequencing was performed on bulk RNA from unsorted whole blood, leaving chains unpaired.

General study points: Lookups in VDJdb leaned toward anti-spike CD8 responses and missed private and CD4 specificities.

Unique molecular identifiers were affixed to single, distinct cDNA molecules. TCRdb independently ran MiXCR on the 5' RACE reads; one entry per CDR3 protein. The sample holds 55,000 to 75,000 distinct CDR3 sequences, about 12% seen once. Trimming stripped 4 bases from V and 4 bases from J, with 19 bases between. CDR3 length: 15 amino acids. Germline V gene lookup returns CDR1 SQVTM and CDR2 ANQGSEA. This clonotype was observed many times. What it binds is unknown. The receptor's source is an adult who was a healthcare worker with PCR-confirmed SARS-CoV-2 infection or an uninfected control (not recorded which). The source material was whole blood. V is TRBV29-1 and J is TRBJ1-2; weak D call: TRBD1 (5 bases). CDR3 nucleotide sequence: TGCAGCGTTGCCGGGGGGTCGGACTCGAGCTATGGCTACACCTTC. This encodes CSVAGGSDSSYGYTF.